These 8 T cell receptor beta chains were all obtained from the same sample, sequenced in a study of cytomegalovirus exposure and HLA in healthy donors. A multiplex PCR was run with 60 Vbeta primers and 13 Jbeta primers. Clones were read by immunoSEQ multiplex PCR, and TCRdb kept only the in-frame ones, dropping some. The data hold 70,000 to 95,000 clones, with about 85% observed a single time. The sequencing input was PBMCs. These receptors originate from a woman aged 40 to 55 in good health and CMV-seropositive.

The chain recombines TRBV5-6 with TRBJ2-1; D uncertain. Germline V gives CDR1 SGHDT, CDR2 YYEEEE. Trimming shortened V by 0 bases and J by 7 bases, and 8 bases separated the two germline ends. CDR3 length: 13 residues. CDR3 loop: CASSLGAENEQFF. CDR3 DNA: TGTGCCAGCAGCTTGGGCGCGGAGAATGAGCAGTTCTTC.

J is TRBJ1-6 and V is TRBV6-5, with D uncertain. The ends were cut back, 2 bases at V and 8 bases at J, with 10 bases in the middle. CDR1 is MNHEY, CDR2 SVGAGI, per germline. The CDR3 loop spans 14 amino acids. CDR3 in amino acids: CASSYRRRDSPLHF. The CDR3 DNA follows: TGTGCCAGCAGTTACCGCAGGCGGGATTCACCCCTCCACTTT.

The CDR3 region has the DNA TGTGCCAGCAGTTCCCCGACAGGGAGGCAGGGCTATGGCTACACCTTC. Translated, it gives CASSSPTGRQGYGYTF. This sequence joins TRBV27 and TRBJ1-2, with 7 bases that match TRBD1. The CDR3 runs 16 residues. With 4 bases clipped from V and 4 bases from J, the junction kept 12 bases outside the gene matches. The V gene's germline CDR1 is MNHEY and CDR2 SMNVEV (reference sequence).

The chain couples TRBV18 to TRBJ1-2, with D unresolved. The ends were cut back, 0 bases at V and 1 base at J, with 12 bases in the middle. The CDR3 sequence is 16 residues long. The germline gives CDR1 KGHSH, CDR2 LQKENI. CDR3 sequence reads: CASSPPPLGDNYGYTF. The CDR3 bases are TGTGCCAGCTCACCACCCCCATTGGGAGATAACTATGGCTACACCTTC.

This chain connects TRBV6-1 to TRBJ2-2, with 12 bases aligning to TRBD1. CDR3 size: 14 residues. The germline CDR1 and CDR2 sequences are MNHNS and SASEGT. The junction had 3 bases not matched to a gene; V was cut back by 7 bases and J by 6 bases. Here the CDR3 reads CASKGTGGPGELFF. CDR3 in DNA: TGTGCCAGCAAAGGGACAGGGGGCCCCGGGGAGCTGTTTTTT.

The chain has TRBV6-6 and TRBJ2-7; the match to TRBD1 covers 7 bases. Germline V gene data show CDR1 as MNHNY and CDR2 as SVGAGI (reference sequence). Germline trimming cut 1 base from V and 2 bases from J; bases unmatched to any gene: 2. The CDR3 has 14 amino acids. The CDR3 spells CASSYLGQTYEQYF. The CDR3 coding sequence is TGTGCCAGCAGTTACTTGGGACAGACCTACGAGCAGTACTTC.

The DNA of the CDR3 is TGCGCCAGCAGCCAAGTAGTGGACAGGGGGGACGAGCAGTACTTC. It is translated as CASSQVVDRGDEQYF. This chain links TRBV4-3 with TRBJ2-7; 10 positions agree with TRBD1. After removal of 1 base from V and 5 bases from J, the junction contained 5 bases not matched to a gene. CDR1 and CDR2 (germline): LGHNA, YSLEER. CDR3 length: 15 residues.

This sequence joins TRBV4-2 and TRBJ2-1; tentatively, D is TRBD1 (6 bases). Germline CDR1 reads LGHNA; CDR2 reads YNFKEQ. CDR3 length equals 16 residues. V lost 0 bases and J lost 1, with 10 bases in between. CDR3: CASSQEVQGSYNEQFF. The CDR3 region has the DNA TGTGCCAGCAGCCAAGAGGTCCAGGGGTCCTACAATGAGCAGTTCTTC.